This T cell receptor beta chain was sequenced for a study of T cells after yellow fever vaccination. TCRdb recomputed calls from the 5' RACE reads with MiXCR, one row per CDR3 protein. The data hold a few hundred thousand distinct CDR3 sequences, with approximately 8% observed a single time. Study-level findings and limits: There was a small share of clonotypes that showed up in both the CD4 and CD8 compartments.

J lost 3 bases, V lost 4 bases, and 3 bases had no gene match. Germline V CDR1 and CDR2: LGHNA, YSLEER. The CDR3 spans 14 residues. This clonotype was detected ten times or more. The target antigen is unknown. V usage is TRBV4-3 and J usage is TRBJ1-1; TRBD1 agrees at 9 bases. The source of this sequence is a man aged 18 to 29 who received the YFV17D yellow fever vaccine. Material: PBMCs, obtained about 49 days after the first yellow fever vaccination. This chain's CDR3 is CASSLRTGDTEAFF. The CDR3 DNA follows: TGCGCCAGCAGCCTCCGGACAGGGGACACTGAAGCTTTCTTT.